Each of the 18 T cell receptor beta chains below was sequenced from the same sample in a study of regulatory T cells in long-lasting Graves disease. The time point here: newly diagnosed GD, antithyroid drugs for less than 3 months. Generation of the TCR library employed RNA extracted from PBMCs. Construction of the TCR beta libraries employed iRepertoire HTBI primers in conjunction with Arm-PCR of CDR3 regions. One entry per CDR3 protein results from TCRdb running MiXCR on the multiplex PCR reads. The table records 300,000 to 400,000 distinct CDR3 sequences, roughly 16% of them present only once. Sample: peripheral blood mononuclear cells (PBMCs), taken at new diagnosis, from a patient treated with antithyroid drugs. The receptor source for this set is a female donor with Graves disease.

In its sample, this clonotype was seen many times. The DNA for the CDR3 is TGTGCCAGCAGCCGGCCTACGAACACTGAAGCTTTCTTT. Its translation is CASSRPTNTEAFF. This chain connects TRBV6-1 to TRBJ1-1; no reliable D call. The CDR3 totals 13 residues. Deletions cut 6 bases from V and 1 base from J, with 9 bases between. Germline CDR1 MNHNS, CDR2 SASEGT.

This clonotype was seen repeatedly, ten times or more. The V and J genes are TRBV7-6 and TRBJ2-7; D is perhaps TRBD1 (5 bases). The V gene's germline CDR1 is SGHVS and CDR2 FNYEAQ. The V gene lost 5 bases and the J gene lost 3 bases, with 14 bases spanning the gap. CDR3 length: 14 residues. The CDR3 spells CASSISDTYYEQYF. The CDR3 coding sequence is TGTGCCAGCAGCATATCGGACACGTACTACGAGCAGTACTTC.

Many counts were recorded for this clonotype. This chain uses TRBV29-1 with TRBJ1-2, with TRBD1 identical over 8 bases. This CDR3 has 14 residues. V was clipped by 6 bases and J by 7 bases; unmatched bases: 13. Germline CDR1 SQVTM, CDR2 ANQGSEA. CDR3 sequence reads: CSVHPAGGVSGYTF. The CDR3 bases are TGCAGCGTCCACCCGGCAGGGGGCGTTTCTGGCTACACCTTC. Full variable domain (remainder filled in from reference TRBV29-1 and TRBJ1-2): SAVISQKPSRDICQRGTSLTIQCQVDSQVTMMFWYRQQPGQSLTLIATANQGSEATYESGFVIDKFPISRPNLTFSTLTVSNMSPEDSSIYLCSVHPAGGVSGYTFGSGTRLTVV.

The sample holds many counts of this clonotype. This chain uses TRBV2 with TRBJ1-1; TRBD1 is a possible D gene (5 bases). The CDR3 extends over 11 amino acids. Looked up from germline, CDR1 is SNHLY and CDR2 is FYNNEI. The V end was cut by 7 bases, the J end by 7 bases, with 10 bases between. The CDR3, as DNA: TGTGCCAGCATGGGGGGACTTGAAGCTTTCTTT. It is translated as CASMGGLEAFF.

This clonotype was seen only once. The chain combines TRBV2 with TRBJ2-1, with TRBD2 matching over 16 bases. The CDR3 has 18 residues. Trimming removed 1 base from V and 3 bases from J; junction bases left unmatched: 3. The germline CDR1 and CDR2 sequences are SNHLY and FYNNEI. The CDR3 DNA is TGTGCCAGCAGTGAAGGGGGACTAGCGGGAGGGTACTACAATGAGCAGTTCTTC. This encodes CASSEGGLAGGYYNEQFF. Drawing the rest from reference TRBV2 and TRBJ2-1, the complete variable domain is EPEVTQTPSHQVTQMGQEVILRCVPISNHLYFYWYRQILGQKVEFLVSFYNNEISEKSEIFDDQFSVERPDGSNFTLKIRSTKLEDSAMYFCASSEGGLAGGYYNEQFFGPGTRLTVL.

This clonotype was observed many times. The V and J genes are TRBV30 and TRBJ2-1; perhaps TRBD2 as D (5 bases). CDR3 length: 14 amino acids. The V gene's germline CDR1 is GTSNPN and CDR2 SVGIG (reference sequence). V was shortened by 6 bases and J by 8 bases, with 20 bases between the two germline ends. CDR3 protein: CACNPLTGSDEQFF. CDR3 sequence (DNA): TGTGCCTGCAACCCCCTGACGGGGTCCGATGAGCAGTTCTTC.

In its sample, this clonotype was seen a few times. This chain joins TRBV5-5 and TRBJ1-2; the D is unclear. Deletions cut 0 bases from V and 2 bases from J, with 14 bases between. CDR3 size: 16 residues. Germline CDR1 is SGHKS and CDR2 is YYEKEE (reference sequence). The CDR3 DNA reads TGTGCCAGCAGCTTGGATGTTGGACTGACAAACTATGGCTACACCTTC. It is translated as CASSLDVGLTNYGYTF.

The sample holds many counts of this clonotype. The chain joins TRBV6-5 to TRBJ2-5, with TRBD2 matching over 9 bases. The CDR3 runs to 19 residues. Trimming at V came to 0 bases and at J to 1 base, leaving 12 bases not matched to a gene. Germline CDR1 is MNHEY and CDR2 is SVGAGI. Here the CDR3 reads CASSYSMYRLAGFQETQYF. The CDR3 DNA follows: TGTGCCAGCAGTTACTCGATGTATAGGCTAGCGGGATTCCAAGAGACCCAGTACTTC.

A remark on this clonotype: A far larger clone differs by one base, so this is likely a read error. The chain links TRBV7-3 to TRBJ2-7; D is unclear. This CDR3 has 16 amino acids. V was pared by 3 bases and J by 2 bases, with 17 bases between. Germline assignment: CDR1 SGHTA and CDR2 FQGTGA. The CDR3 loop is CASSLSGPPGPYEQYF. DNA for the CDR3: TGTGCCAGCAGCTTGAGTGGTCCCCCTGGGCCCTACGAGCAGTACTTC.

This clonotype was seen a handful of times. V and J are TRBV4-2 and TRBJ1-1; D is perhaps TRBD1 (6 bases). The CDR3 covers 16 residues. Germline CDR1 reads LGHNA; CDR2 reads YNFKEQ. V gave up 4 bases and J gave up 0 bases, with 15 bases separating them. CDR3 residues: CASSPGGGGLNTEAFF. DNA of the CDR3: TGTGCCAGCAGCCCCGGGGGCGGCGGACTGAACACTGAAGCTTTCTTT.

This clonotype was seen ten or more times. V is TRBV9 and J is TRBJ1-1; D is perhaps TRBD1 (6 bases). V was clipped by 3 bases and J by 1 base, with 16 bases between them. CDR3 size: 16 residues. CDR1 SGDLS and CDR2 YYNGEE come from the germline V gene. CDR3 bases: TGTGCCAGCAGCGCCTCGGGGGGGGGGGCGAACACTGAAGCTTTCTTT. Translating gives CASSASGGGANTEAFF.

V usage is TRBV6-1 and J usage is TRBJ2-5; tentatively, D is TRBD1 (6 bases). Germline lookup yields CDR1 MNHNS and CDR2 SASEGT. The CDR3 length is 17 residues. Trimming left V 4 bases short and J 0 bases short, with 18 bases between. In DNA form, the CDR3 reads TGTGCCAGCAGTGCTTTAACCGGGACATCGTACCAAGAGACCCAGTACTTC. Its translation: CASSALTGTSYQETQYF.

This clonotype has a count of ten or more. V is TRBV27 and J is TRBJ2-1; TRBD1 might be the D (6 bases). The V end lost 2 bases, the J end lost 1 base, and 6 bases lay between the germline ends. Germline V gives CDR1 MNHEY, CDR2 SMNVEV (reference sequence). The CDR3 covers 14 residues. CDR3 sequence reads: CASSLGQSYNEQFF. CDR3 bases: TGTGCCAGCAGTTTAGGACAGTCCTACAATGAGCAGTTCTTC.

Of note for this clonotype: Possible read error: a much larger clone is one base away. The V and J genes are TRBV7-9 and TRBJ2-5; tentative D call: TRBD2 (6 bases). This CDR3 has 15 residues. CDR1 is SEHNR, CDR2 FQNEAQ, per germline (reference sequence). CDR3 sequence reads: CASSPGGGEQETQHF. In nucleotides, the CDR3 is TGTGCCAGCAGCCCCGGCGGAGGGGAGCAAGAGACCCAGCACTTC.

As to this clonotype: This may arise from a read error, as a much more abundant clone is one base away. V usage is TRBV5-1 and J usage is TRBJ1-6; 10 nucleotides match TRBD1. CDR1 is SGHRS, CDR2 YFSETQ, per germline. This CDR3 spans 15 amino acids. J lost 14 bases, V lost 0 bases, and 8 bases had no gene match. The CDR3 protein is CASSLEGQGFGTLHF. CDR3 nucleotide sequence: TGCGCCAGCAGCTTGGAGGGACAGGGGTTCGGGACCCTCCACTTT. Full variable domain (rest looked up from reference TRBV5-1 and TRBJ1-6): KAGVTQTPRYLIKTRGQQVTLSCSPISGHRSVSWYQQTPGQGLQFLFEYFSETQRNKGNFPGRFSGRQFSNSRSEMNVSTLELGDSALYLCASSLEGQGFGTLHFGNGTRLTVT.

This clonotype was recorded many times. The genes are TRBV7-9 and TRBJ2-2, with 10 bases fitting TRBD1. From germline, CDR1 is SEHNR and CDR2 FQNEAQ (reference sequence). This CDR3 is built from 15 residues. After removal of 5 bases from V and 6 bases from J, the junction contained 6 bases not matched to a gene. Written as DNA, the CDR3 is TGTGCCAGCAGCCCCGACAGGGGGCTTTCCGGGGAGCTGTTTTTT. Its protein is CASSPDRGLSGELFF.

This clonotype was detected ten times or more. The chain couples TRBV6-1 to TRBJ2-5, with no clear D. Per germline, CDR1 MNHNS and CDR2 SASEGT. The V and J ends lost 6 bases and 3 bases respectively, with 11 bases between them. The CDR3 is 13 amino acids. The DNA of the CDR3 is TGTGCCAGCAGGTCCGACACGGAAGAGACCCAGTACTTC. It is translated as CASRSDTEETQYF.

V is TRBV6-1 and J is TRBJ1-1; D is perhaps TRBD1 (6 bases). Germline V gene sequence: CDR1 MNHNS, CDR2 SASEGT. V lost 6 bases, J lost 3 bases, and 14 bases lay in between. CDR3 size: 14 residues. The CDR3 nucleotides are TGTGCCAGCAGAATGAGGACAGACGACACTGAAGCTTTCTTT. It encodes CASRMRTDDTEAFF.